This record concerns one TCR beta chain sequence. Antigen unknown. Produced via immunoSEQ multiplex PCR; TCRdb's table is partial and in-frame only. The profile shows 90,000 to 100,000 clones, around 89% of them singletons. The data originate from a study of T cell responses to AZD1222 COVID-19 vaccine. Findings and caveats of the study: Spike-wide coverage was observed for vaccine-associated CD4 TCRs, with dominant responses at 160-218 and 743-854.

Germline CDR1 ENHRY, CDR2 SYGVKD. V lost 5 bases and J lost 5; bases outside the gene matches: 11. CDR3 length: 16 residues. This TCR derives from an adult in good health. The chain has TRBV10-3 and TRBJ2-2; TRBD1 agrees at 7 bases. Sequenced here: peripheral blood, sampled on day 0 of AZD1222 vaccination. CDR3: CAISLPGTVGTGELFF. Here the CDR3 DNA reads TGTGCCATCAGTCTTCCCGGGACAGTGGGGACCGGGGAGCTGTTTTTT.